This T cell receptor beta chain was retrieved from a study of PD-L1 blockade in urothelial cancer. Every PCR got spiked synthetic TCR analog templates. Method: immunoSEQ multiplex PCR; TCRdb's copy keeps in-frame clones and lacks some. The table includes about 71,000 clones, approximately 88% detected once. The CDR3 covers 15 residues. Trimming removed 2 bases from V and 7 bases from J, with 18 bases in between. Germline V lookup: CDR1 SQVTM, CDR2 ANQGSEA. The sample here was PBMCs, taken around atezolizumab (anti-PD-L1) treatment. This chain uses TRBV29-1 with TRBJ2-1; D perhaps matches TRBD2 (6 bases). This receptor was taken from a man aged 55 to 70 with urothelial cancer. CDR3 nucleotide sequence: TGCAGCGTTGAATCCGCCCAGCGGGTAAGGAATGAGCAGTTCTTC. Residues: CSVESAQRVRNEQFF.